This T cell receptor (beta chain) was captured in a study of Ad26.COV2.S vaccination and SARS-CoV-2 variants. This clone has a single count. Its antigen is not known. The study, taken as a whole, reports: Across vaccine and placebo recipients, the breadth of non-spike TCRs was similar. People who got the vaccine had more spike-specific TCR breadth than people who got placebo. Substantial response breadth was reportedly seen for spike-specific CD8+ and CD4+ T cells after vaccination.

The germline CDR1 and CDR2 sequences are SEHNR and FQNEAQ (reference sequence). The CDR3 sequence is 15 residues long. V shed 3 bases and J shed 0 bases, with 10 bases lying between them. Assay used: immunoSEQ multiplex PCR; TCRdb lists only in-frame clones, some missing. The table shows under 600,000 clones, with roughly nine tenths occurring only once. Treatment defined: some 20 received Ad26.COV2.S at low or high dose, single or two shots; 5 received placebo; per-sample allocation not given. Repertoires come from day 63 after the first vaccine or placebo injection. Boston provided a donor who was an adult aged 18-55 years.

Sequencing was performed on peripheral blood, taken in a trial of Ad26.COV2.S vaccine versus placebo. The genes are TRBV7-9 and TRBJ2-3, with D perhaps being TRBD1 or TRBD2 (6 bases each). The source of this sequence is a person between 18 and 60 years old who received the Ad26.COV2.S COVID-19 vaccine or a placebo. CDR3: CASSLEGVSTDTQYF. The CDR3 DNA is TGTGCCAGCAGCTTGGAGGGGGTCAGCACAGATACGCAGTATTTT.